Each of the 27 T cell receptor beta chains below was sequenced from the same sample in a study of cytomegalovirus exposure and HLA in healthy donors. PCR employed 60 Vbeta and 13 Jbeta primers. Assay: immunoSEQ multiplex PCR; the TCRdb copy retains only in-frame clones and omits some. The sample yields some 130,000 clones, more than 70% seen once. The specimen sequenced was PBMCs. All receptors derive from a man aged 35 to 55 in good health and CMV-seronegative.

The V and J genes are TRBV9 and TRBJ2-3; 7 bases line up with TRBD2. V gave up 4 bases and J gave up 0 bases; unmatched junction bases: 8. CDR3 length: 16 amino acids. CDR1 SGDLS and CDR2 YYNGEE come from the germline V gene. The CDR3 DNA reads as TGTGCCAGCAGCTCACGACTAGCAGCTAGCACAGATACGCAGTATTTT. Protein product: CASSSRLAASTDTQYF.

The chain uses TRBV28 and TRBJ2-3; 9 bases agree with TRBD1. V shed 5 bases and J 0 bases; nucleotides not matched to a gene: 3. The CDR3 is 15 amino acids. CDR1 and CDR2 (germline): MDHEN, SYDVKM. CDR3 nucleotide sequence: TGTGCCAGCAGTGGACAGGGGTTAAGCACAGATACGCAGTATTTT. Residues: CASSGQGLSTDTQYF.

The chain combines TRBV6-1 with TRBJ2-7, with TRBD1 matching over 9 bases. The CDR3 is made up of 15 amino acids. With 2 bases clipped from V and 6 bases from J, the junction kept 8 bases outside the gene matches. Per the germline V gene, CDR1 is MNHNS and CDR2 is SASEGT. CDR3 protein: CASSEMRGQGFEQYF. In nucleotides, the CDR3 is TGTGCCAGCAGTGAAATGAGAGGACAGGGGTTCGAGCAGTACTTC.

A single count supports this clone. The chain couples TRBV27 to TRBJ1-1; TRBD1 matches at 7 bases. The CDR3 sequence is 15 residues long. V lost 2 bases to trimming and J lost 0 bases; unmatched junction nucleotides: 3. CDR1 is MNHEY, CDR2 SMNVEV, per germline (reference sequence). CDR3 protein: CASSLDRAVNTEAFF. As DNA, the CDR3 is TGTGCCAGCAGTTTAGACAGGGCGGTGAACACTGAAGCTTTCTTT.

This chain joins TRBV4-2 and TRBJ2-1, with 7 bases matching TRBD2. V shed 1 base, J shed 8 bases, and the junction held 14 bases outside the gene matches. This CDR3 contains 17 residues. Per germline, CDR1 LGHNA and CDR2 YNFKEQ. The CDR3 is CASSQAVRAGRIDEQFF. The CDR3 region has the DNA TGTGCCAGCAGCCAAGCTGTGAGAGCGGGGCGTATCGATGAGCAGTTCTTC.

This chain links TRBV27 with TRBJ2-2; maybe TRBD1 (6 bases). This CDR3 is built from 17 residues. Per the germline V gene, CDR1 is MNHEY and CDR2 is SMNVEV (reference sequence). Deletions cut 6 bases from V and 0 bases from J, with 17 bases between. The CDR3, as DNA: TGTGCCAGCAGGCCTATCTACAGGGAACCGAACACCGGGGAGCTGTTTTTT. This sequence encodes CASRPIYREPNTGELFF.

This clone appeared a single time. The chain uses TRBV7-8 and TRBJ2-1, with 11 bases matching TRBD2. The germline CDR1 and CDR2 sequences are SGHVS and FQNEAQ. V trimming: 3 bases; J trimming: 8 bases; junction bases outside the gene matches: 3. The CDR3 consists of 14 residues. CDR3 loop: CASSFSSGRDEQFF. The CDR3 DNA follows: TGTGCCAGCAGCTTTAGTAGCGGGAGGGATGAGCAGTTCTTC.

The CDR3, as DNA: TGTGCCAGCAGCTCACTAGCGGGGTCCTACAATGAGCAGTTCTTC. Protein sequence: CASSSLAGSYNEQFF. This chain joins TRBV5-4 and TRBJ2-1, with 10 bases aligning to TRBD2. J lost 1 base, V lost 3 bases, and 1 base had no gene match. The CDR3 is 15 amino acids. CDR1 is SGHNT and CDR2 is YYREEE in the germline V gene (reference sequence).

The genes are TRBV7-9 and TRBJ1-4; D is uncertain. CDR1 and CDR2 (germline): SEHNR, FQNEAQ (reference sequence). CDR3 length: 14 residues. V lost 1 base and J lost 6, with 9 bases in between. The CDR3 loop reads CASSLGAADEKLFF. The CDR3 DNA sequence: TGTGCCAGCAGCTTAGGGGCAGCAGATGAAAAACTGTTTTTT.

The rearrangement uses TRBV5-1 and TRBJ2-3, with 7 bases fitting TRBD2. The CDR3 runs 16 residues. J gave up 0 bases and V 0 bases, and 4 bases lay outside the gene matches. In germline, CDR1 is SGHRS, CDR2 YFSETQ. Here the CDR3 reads CASSLARGGSTDTQYF. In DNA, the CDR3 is TGCGCCAGCAGCTTGGCTCGCGGGGGAAGCACAGATACGCAGTATTTT.

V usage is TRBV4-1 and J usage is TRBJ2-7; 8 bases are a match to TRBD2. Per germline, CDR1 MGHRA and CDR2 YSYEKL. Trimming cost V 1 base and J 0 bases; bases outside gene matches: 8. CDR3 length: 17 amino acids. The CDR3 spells CASSQVLGGGLSYEQYF. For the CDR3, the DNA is TGCGCCAGCAGCCAAGTTCTAGGCGGGGGGCTCTCCTACGAGCAGTACTTC.

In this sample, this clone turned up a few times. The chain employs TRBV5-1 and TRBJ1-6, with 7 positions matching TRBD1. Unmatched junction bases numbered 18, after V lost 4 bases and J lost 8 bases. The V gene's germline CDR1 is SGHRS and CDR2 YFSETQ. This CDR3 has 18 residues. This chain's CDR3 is CASSIQGQVPGGHSPLHF. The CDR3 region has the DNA TGCGCCAGCAGCATCCAAGGACAGGTCCCCGGTGGGCATTCACCCCTCCACTTT.

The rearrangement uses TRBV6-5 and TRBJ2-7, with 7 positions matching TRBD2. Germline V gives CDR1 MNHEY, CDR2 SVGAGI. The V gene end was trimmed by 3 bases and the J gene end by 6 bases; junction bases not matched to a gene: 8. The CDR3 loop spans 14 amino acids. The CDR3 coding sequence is TGTGCCAGCAGTTATGGGGCGGGGGTGGGCGAGCAGTACTTC. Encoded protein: CASSYGAGVGEQYF.

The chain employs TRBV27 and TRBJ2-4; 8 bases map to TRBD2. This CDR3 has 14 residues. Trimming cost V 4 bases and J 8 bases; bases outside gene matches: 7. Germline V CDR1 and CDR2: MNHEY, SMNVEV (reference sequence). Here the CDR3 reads CASSSAGGKDIQYF. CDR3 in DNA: TGTGCCAGCAGTTCTGCGGGGGGTAAGGACATTCAGTACTTC.

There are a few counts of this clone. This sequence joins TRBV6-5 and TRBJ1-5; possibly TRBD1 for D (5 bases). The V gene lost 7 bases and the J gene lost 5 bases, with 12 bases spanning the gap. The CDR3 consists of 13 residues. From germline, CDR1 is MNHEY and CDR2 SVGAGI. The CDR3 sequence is CASKEGVDQPQHF. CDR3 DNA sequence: TGTGCCAGCAAGGAAGGGGTTGATCAGCCCCAGCATTTT.

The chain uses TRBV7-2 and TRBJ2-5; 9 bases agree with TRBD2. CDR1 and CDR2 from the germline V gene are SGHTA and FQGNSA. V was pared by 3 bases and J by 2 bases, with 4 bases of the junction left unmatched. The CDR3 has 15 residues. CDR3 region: CASSLTSGPQETQYF. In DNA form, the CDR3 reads TGTGCCAGCAGCTTGACTAGCGGCCCACAAGAGACCCAGTACTTC.

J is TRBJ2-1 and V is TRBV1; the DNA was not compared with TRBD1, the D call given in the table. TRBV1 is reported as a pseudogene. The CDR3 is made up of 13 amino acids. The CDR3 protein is CTTGLGLNNEQFF. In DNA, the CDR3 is TGCACCACCGGGCTGGGGCTCAACAATGAGCAGTTCTTC.

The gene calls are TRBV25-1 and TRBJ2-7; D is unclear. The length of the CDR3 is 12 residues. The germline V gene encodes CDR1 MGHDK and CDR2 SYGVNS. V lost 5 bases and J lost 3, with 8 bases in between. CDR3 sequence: CASSSRSYEQYF. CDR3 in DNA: TGTGCCAGCAGTTCCCGGAGCTACGAGCAGTACTTC.

This chain's CDR3 is CASSRQPGTEAFF. The CDR3, as DNA: TGTGCCAGCAGCCGCCAGCCGGGGACTGAAGCTTTCTTT. The chain recombines TRBV6-5 with TRBJ1-1, with D hard to call. Germline assignment: CDR1 MNHEY and CDR2 SVGAGI. Trimming removed 6 bases at V and 5 bases at J, with 13 bases between. This CDR3 spans 13 amino acids.

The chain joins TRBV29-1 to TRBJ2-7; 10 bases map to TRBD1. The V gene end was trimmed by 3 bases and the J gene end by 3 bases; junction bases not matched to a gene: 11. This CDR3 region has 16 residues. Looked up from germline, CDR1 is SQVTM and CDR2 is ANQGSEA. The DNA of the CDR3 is TGCAGCGTTGAGGAGGGTCGGGACAGGGGTTTCTACGAGCAGTACTTC. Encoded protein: CSVEEGRDRGFYEQYF.

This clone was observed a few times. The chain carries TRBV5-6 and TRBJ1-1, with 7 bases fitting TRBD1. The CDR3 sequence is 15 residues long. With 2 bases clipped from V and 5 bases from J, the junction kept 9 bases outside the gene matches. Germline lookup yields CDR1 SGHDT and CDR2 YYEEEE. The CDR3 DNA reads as TGTGCCAGCAGCTTTGGGCCAGGGGGGAGGACTGAAGCTTTCTTT. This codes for CASSFGPGGRTEAFF.

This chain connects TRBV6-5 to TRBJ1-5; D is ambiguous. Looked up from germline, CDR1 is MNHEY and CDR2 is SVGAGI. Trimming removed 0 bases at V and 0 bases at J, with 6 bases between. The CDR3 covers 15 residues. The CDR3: CASSYSHDSNQPQHF. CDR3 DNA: TGTGCCAGCAGTTACTCACACGATAGCAATCAGCCCCAGCATTTT.

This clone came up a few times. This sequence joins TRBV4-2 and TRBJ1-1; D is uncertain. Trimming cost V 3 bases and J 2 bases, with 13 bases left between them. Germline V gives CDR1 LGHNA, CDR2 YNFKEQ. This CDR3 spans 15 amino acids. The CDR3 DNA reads TGTGCCAGCAGCCAGAGGATGGAGGGAAACACTGAAGCTTTCTTT. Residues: CASSQRMEGNTEAFF.

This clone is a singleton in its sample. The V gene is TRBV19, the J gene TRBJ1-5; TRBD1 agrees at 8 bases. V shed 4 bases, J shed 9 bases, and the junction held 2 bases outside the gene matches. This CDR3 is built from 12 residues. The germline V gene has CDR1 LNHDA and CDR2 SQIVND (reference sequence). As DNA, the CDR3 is TGTGCCAGTAGTAGGACAGGGAGGCCCCAGCATTTT. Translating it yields CASSRTGRPQHF.

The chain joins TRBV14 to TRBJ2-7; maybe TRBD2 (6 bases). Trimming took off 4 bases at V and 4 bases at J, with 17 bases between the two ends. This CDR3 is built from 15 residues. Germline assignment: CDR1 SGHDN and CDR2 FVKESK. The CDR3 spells CASSLGPGAQYEQYF. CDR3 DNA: TGTGCCAGCAGCCTAGGGCCGGGAGCTCAGTACGAGCAGTACTTC.

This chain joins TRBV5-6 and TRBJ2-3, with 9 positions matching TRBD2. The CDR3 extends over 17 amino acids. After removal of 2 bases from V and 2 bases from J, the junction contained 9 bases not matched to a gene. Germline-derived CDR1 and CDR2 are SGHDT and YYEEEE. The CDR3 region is CASSFVGLAGYTDTQYF. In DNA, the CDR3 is TGTGCCAGCAGCTTCGTTGGTCTAGCGGGGTACACAGATACGCAGTATTTT. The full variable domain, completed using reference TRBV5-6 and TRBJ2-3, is DAGVTQSPTHLIKTRGQQVTLRCSPKSGHDTVSWYQQALGQGPQFIFQYYEEEERQRGNFPDRFSGHQFPNYSSELNVNALLLGDSALYLCASSFVGLAGYTDTQYFGPGTRLTVL.

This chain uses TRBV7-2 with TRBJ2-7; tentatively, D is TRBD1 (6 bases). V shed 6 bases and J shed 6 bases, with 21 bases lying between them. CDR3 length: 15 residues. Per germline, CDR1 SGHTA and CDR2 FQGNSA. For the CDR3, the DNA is TGTGCCAGCAGGCAGAATCCGGGACATGATGGCGAGCAGTACTTC. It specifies CASRQNPGHDGEQYF.